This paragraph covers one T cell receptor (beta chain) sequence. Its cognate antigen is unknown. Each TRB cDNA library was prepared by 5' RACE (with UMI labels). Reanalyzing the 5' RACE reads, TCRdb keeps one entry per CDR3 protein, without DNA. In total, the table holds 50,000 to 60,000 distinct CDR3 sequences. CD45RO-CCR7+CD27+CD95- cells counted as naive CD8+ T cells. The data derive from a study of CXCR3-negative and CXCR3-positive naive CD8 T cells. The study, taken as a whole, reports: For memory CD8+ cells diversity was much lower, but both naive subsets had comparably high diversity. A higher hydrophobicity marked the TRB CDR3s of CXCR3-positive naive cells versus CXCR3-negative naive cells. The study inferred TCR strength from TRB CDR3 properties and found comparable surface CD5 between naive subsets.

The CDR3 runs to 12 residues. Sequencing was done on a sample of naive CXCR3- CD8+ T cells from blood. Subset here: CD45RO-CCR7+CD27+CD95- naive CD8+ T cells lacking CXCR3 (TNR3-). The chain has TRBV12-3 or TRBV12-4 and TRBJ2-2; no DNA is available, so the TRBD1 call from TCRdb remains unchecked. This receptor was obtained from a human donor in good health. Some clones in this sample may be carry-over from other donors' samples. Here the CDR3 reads CASKTGVGELFF.